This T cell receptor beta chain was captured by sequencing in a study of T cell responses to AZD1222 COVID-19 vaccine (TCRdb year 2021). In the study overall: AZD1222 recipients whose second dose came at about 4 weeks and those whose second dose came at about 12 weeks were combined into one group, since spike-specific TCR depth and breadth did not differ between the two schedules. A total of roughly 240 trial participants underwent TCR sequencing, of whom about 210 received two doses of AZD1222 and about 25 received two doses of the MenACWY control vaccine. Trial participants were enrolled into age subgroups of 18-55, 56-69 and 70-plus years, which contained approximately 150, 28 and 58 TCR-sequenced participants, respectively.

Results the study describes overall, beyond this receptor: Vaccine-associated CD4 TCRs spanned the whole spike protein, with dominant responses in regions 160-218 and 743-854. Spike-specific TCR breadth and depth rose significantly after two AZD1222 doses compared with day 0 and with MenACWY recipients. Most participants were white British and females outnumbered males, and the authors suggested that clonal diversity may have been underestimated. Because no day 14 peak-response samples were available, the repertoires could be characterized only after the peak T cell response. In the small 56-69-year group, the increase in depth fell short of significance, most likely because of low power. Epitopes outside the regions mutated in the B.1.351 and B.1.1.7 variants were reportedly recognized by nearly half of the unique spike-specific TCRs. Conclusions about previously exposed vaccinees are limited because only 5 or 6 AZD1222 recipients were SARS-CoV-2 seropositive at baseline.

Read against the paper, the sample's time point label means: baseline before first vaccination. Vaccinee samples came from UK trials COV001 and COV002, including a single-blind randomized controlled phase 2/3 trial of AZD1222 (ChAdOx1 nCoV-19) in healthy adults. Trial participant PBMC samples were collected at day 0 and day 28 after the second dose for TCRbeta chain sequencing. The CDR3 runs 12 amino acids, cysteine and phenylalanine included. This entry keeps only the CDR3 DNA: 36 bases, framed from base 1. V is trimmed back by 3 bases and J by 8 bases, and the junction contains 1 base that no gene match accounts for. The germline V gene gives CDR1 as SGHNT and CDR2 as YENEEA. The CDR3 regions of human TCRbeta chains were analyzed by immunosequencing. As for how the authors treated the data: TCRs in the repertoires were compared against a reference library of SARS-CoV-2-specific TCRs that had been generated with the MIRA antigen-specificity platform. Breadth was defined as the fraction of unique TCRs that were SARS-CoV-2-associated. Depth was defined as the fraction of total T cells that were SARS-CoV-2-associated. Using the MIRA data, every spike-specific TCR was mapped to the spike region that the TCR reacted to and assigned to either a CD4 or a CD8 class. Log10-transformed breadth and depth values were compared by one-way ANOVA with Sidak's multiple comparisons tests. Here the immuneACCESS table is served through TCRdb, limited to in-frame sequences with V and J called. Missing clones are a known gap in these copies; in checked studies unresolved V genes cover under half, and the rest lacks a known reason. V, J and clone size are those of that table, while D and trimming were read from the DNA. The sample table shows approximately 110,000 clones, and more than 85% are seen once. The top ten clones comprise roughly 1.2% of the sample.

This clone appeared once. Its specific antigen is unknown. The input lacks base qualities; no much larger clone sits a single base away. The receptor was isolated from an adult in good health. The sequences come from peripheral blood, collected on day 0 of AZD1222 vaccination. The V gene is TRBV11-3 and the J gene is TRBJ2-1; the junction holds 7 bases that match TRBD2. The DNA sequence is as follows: TGTGCCAGCAGCTTGGGGAGGGATGAGCAGTTCTTC. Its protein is CASSLGRDEQFF.